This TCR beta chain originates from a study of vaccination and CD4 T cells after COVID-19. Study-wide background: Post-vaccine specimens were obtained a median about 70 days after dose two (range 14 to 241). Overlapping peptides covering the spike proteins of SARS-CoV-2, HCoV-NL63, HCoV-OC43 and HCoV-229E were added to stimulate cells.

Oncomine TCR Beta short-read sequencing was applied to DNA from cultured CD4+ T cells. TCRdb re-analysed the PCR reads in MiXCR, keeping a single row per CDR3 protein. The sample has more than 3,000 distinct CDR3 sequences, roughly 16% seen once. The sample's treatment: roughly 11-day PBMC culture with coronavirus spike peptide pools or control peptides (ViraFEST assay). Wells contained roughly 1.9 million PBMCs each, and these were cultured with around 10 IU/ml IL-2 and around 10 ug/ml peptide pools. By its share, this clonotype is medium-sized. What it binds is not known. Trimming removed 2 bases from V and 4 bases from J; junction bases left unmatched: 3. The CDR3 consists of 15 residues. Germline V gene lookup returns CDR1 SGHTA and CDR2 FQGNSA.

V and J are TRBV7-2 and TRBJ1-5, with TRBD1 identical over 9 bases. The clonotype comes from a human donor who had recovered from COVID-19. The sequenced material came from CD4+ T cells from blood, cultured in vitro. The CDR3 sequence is CASSLSTGGNQPQHF. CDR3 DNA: TGTGCCAGCAGCTTATCGACAGGGGGGAATCAGCCCCAGCATTTT.